A selection of T cell receptor beta chains follows, all from one sample in a study of T cells in tumors after PD-1 blockade. The assay was immunoSEQ multiplex PCR, and TCRdb's table has in-frame clones only and misses some. The table has approximately 63,000 clones, approximately 79% seen once. Material: PBMCs, obtained after anti-PD-1 treatment. Every receptor here comes from a human donor with basal cell carcinoma. The CDR3 runs from the conserved cysteine through the conserved F or W. The D gene is left open where the match is weak. Not all rows give a size; the values are once, few, many and, for expanded clones, a class.

NA TRBJ2-3 NA TRBV10-2 TGCGCCAGCAGTGAGACTCCAGCTCGCCTCACAGATACGCAGTATTTT CASSETPARLTDTQYF
NA TRBJ2-1 NA TRBV2 TGTGCCAGCAGCCGTGGATCCAACTACAATGAGCAGTTCTTC CASSRGSNYNEQFF
TRBD1 TRBJ1-6 NA TRBV19 TGTGCCAGTACACCGGGACAGAATAATTCACCCCTCCACTTT CASTPGQNNSPLHF
NA TRBJ1-1 NA TRBV10-3 TGTGCCATCAGTGAAGAGGTGAGCAGGACTGAAGCTTTCTTT CAISEEVSRTEAFF
NA TRBJ2-3 few TRBV19 TGTGCCAGTAGTATGCGAGCAGATACGCAGTATTTT CASSMRADTQYF
TRBD2 TRBJ2-1 NA TRBV13 TGTGCCAGCAGCTTAGTACTAGCGGATTACAATGAGCAGTTCTTC CASSLVLADYNEQFF
NA TRBJ2-4 NA TRBV14 TGTGCCAGCAGCCAAGCCCCAATGTCCAAAAACATTCAGTACTTC CASSQAPMSKNIQYF
NA TRBJ2-7 NA TRBV6-5 TGTGCCAGCAGTTACTCCCCACAGGAAGGCTACGAGCAGTACTTC CASSYSPQEGYEQYF
TRBD1 TRBJ2-6 few TRBV5-6 TGTGCCAGCAGTCAGGGGGCTGGGGCCAACGTCCTGACTTTC CASSQGAGANVLTF
NA TRBJ1-5 many TRBV19 TGTGCCAGTAGGGGGACCTTAGCAGGTCAGCCCCAGCATTTT CASRGTLAGQPQHF
NA TRBJ2-2 NA TRBV19 TGTGCCAGTAGTATCAATCGGGGCAGGGGGAACACCGGGGAGCTGTTTTTT CASSINRGRGNTGELFF
NA TRBJ1-1 NA TRBV30 TGTGCCTGGAGTGTACTATGGGGGACTGAAGCTTTCTTT CAWSVLWGTEAFF
NA TRBJ2-2 NA TRBV19 TGTGCCAGTAGTATTGGGGGCACCGGGGAGCTGTTTTTT CASSIGGTGELFF
TRBD2 TRBJ2-2 NA TRBV24-1 TGTGCCACCAGTGACCCGGGGACTAGCGGGGGTGCCGGGGAGCTGTTTTTT CATSDPGTSGGAGELFF
NA TRBJ2-7 NA TRBV28 TGTGCCAGCACCAAAGGGGGAACACAGGCCTCCTACGAGCAGTACTTC CASTKGGTQASYEQYF
TRBD2 TRBJ2-3 NA TRBV5-6 TGTGCCAGCAGCGTACTAGCGGGGGCAACAGATACGCAGTATTTT CASSVLAGATDTQYF
TRBD1 TRBJ1-3 once TRBV7-6 TGTGCCAGCAGCCGGGGACAGAGGGCCTCCGGAAACACCATATATTTT CASSRGQRASGNTIYF
TRBD1 TRBJ2-7 few TRBV6-5 TGTGCCAGCAGTTACCCATCGACAGGGTTCGGCGAGCAGTACTTC CASSYPSTGFGEQYF
NA TRBJ1-1 NA TRBV10-3 TGTGCCATCAGTGGAGAGACAAGGAACACTGAAGCTTTCTTT CAISGETRNTEAFF
NA TRBJ2-3 NA TRBV7-2 TGTGCCAGCAGCTCAGGGAGAGGGCCAGATACGCAGTATTTT CASSSGRGPDTQYF
NA TRBJ1-2 NA TRBV6-6 TGTGCCAGCAGTTACAGCTATGGCTACACCTTC CASSYSYGYTF
TRBD2 TRBJ2-1 NA TRBV19 TGTGCCAGTAGTATGGGCGGGGGGGAATGGGAGCAGTTCTTC CASSMGGGEWEQFF
NA TRBJ2-1 few TRBV5-6 TGTGCCAGCAGCTCCCGGGACTCTCGACCACCAATCTTC CASSSRDSRPPIF
NA TRBJ1-1 NA TRBV6-5 TGTGCCAGCAGTACCCCGGGAAGGGGCACTGAAGCTTTCTTT CASSTPGRGTEAFF
TRBD1 TRBJ2-1 NA TRBV5-5 TGTGCCAGCAGTTCACAGGGGGTGTCCTACAATGAGCAGTTCTTC CASSSQGVSYNEQFF
NA TRBJ1-2 once TRBV10-2 TGCGCCAGCAGTCAGACTAACTATGGCTACACCTTC CASSQTNYGYTF
NA TRBJ2-7 NA TRBV5-4 TGTGCCAGCAGCTTGAAATCACCAGTCTACGAGCAGTACTTC CASSLKSPVYEQYF
NA TRBJ2-3 NA TRBV5-1 TGCGCCAGCAGCCCGGGTGGCCTTTCAAGCACAGATACGCAGTATTTT CASSPGGLSSTDTQYF
TRBD2 TRBJ2-3 NA TRBV7-8 TGTGCCAGCAGCCGGAGGAGCGGGGGGGTATCGGATACGCAGTATTTT CASSRRSGGVSDTQYF
NA TRBJ1-4 NA TRBV7-2 TGTGCCAGCAGCTCAACTTATCGAGGGTTTATCAATGAAAAACTGTTTTTT CASSSTYRGFINEKLFF
NA TRBJ1-2 NA TRBV25-1 TGTGCCAGCAGTCCCCCCCAAGGGGCGAGCTATGGCTACACCTTC CASSPPQGASYGYTF
NA TRBJ2-7 once TRBV19 TGTGCCAGTAGTATAGCGGGGGCAGGAAACTACGAGCAGTACTTC CASSIAGAGNYEQYF
NA TRBJ1-2 NA TRBV20-1 TGCAGTGCTAGTGTACTCGAGGGCTACACCTTC CSASVLEGYTF
NA TRBJ2-5 NA TRBV29-1 TGCAGCGTTGGGGACGTTTACCAAGAGACCCAGTACTTC CSVGDVYQETQYF
NA TRBJ2-1 few TRBV5-5 TGTGCCAGCAGCTCCCAAAAAACCTACAATGAGCAGTTCTTC CASSSQKTYNEQFF
NA TRBJ2-7 NA TRBV18 TGTGCCAGCTCACCATCCTCTACGGTCTACGAGCAGTACTTC CASSPSSTVYEQYF
TRBD1 TRBJ2-2 NA TRBV5-1 TGCGCCAGCAGTCGGACAGGGGGGAACGGGGAGCTGTTTTTT CASSRTGGNGELFF